This TCR beta chain was recovered during a study of CD8 T cells in ankylosing spondylitis. General study results and limits: Prior work had noted some motif variants in reactive arthritis blood and synovial fluid. Several highly homologous variants formed a TCR beta motif that appeared characteristic of ankylosing spondylitis blood. Researchers reportedly found disease-linked clones significantly enriched in matched ankylosing spondylitis synovial fluid. Peripheral blood held disease-linked clones only at relatively low frequency, and these were CD8+.

This clonotype has ten or more counts. Antigen unknown. This CDR3 has 15 amino acids. J gave up 3 bases and V 4 bases, and 8 bases lay outside the gene matches. CDR1 and CDR2 from the germline V gene are MDHEN and SYDVKM. TCR beta libraries were made by quantitative 5'-RACE with molecular barcodes. TCRdb re-derived calls from the 5' RACE reads in MiXCR, one entry per CDR3 protein. Of more than 600,000 distinct CDR3 sequences in the sample, about 20% are singletons; the top ten hold around 20%. Sequenced material: blood, either unsorted or a sorted T cell fraction (not recorded which). The sequence was obtained from a male donor with ankylosing spondylitis. This chain connects TRBV28 to TRBJ2-7; TRBD1 aligns across 8 bases. In DNA form, the CDR3 reads TGTGCCAGCAGTTCCTCCGGGACAGGCCGCTACGAGCAGTACTTC. As protein: CASSSSGTGRYEQYF.